This record concerns one TCR beta chain sequence. This entry is derived from a study of T cell repertoires in cytomegalovirus infection. V was pared by 1 base and J by 5 bases, with 8 bases of the junction left unmatched. This CDR3 region has 16 residues. The germline gives CDR1 WSHSY, CDR2 SAAADI. TCRdb called the reads again in MiXCR, with one record for every CDR3 protein. The sample has nearly 450,000 distinct CDR3 sequences, about a third seen once. Sequencing was performed on PBMCs. This clonotype was obtained from a human donor in good health (CMV status not recorded). Some clones in this sample may be carry-over from other donors' samples. The V and J genes are TRBV10-2 and TRBJ2-3; 8 bases map to TRBD2. CDR3 in DNA: TGCGCCAGCAGTGAGTGGGCGGGGGGCCTGGAAGATACGCAGTATTTT. Amino acids: CASSEWAGGLEDTQYF.